This TCR beta chain was sequenced in a study of blood T cell repertoires in COVID-19. The sample holds one count of this clone. CDR3 length: 18 amino acids. Germline lookup yields CDR1 MNHEY and CDR2 SMNVEV (reference sequence). V lost 3 bases and J lost 4, with 25 bases in between. Libraries were prepared by immunoSEQ multiplex PCR; TCRdb keeps only in-frame clonotypes and omits some of them. The sample holds some 130,000 clones, roughly 90% seen once. This chain uses TRBV27 with TRBJ2-7; D might be TRBD2 (7 bases). The sample consisted of peripheral blood. This receptor was taken from a man aged 55 to 70 with COVID-19, enrolled during active disease. The CDR3 DNA follows: TGTGCCAGCAGTTTCGAGGGGCTGGCTGGGGGGGCGGGTTACGAGCAGTACTTC. Protein: CASSFEGLAGGAGYEQYF.